This T cell receptor (beta chain) emerged from a study of blood T cell repertoires in COVID-19. The overall study: COVID-19 samples, acute and convalescent, were from the United States, Italy and Spain.

V was clipped by 4 bases and J by 3 bases; unmatched bases: 9. Germline loops: CDR1 SGHNT, CDR2 YYREEE (reference sequence). The CDR3 sequence is 16 residues long. Authors' analysis steps: Reference gene primer amplification gave estimated nucleated cell counts. Only in-frame clones appear in the TCRdb table, and some are missing; sequencing was by immunoSEQ multiplex PCR. For V, J and clone size, that table is used; D and trimming come from the DNA. Among around 88,000 clones listed, 90% were seen once. The V call is TRBV5-4, the J call TRBJ2-3; 9 bases fit TRBD1. The origin of this receptor is a man between 60 and 75 years old with acute or convalescent COVID-19. The specimen was peripheral blood. Here the CDR3 reads CASSQNRGLETDTQYF. The CDR3 DNA sequence: TGTGCCAGCAGCCAAAACAGGGGGCTGGAGACAGATACGCAGTATTTT.